Detailed here is one T cell receptor beta chain. Its antigen is not identified. Primers: 60 Vbeta forward and 13 Jbeta reverse. Using immunoSEQ multiplex PCR, the repertoire was profiled, and TCRdb retains in-frame clones only, with some absent. The repertoire holds more than 200,000 clones, with 82% as singletons. The record originates from a study of cytomegalovirus exposure and HLA in healthy donors. The CDR3 has 16 residues. Germline lookup yields CDR1 MNHNY and CDR2 SVGAGI (reference sequence). Between the trimmed V and J ends, which lost 0 bases and 1 base, there was a span of 12 bases. Findings and caveats of the study: At a 0.05 false discovery rate, a later analysis found approximately 17,000 TCR beta sequences to be associated with HLA alleles. Later analysis showed TCR association rates varying by HLA locus, highest for DRB1 and lowest for HLA-C. Roughly uniform depth of sequencing across donors was assumed in presence/absence analyses. A link between a missense DCLRE1C variant and TCR beta V- and J-gene trimming emerged from a later analysis.

Sequenced input: PBMCs. The receptor's source is a man in his forties in good health and CMV-seropositive. The chain carries TRBV6-6 and TRBJ1-2, with D uncertain. CDR3 sequence: CASSYSPVAGNYGYTF. The CDR3 DNA sequence: TGTGCCAGCAGTTACTCCCCTGTCGCGGGTAACTATGGCTACACCTTC.